This T cell receptor beta chain originates from a study of Ad26.COV2.S vaccination and SARS-CoV-2 variants. TCRdb's table, derived via immunoSEQ multiplex PCR, lists solely in-frame clones and lacks some. There are over 85,000 clones in the sample; roughly 84% occur only once, and about 16% lies in the top ten. V lost 1 base to trimming and J lost 9 bases; unmatched junction nucleotides: 0. The germline V gene encodes CDR1 LGHDT and CDR2 YNNKEL (reference sequence). This CDR3 comprises 12 residues. This receptor was obtained from a human donor who had recovered from COVID-19. This chain connects TRBV3-1 (or the pseudogene TRBV3-2) to TRBJ2-1; TRBD2 matches 7 bases. Sample: peripheral blood, taken after recovery from COVID-19. DNA of the CDR3: TGTGCCAGCAGCCAAGTAGCGGGTGAGCAGTTCTTC. Protein product: CASSQVAGEQFF.